A selection of T cell receptor beta chains follows, all from one sample in a study of response to subunit inactivated influenza vaccine. TCRdb called the RT-PCR reads again in MiXCR, with one record for every CDR3 protein. This sample has roughly 540,000 distinct CDR3 sequences, with around 21% found just once. The same data also went into a second study, on T cells expressing NK-cell markers.

Specimen: CD4+ T cells sorted from PBMCs, collected approximately 12 days after vaccination. The receptors come from a man between 50 and 59 years old who received an inactivated influenza vaccine. Both conserved end residues are part of each CDR3. The order of the fields is D gene, clone size, V gene, J gene, CDR3 protein, CDR3 DNA. A D gene is named only where the DNA matches it firmly. Not all rows give a size; the values are once, few, many and, for expanded clones, a class.

.	.	TRBV7-8	TRBJ2-5	CASSLRGYQETQYF	TGTGCCAGCAGCTTAAGGGGGTATCAAGAGACCCAGTACTTC
.	many	TRBV20-1	TRBJ2-5	CSAGGSGTETQYF	TGCAGTGCAGGGGGATCCGGGACGGAGACCCAGTACTTC
.	.	TRBV28	TRBJ2-7	CASSSHTVYEQYF	TGTGCCAGCAGTTCTCACACCGTCTACGAGCAGTACTTC
.	few	TRBV28	TRBJ2-3	CASSFQGGSTDTQYF	TGTGCCAGCAGTTTTCAGGGCGGTAGCACAGATACGCAGTATTTT
.	few	TRBV6-5	TRBJ2-3	CASNSQSTDTQYF	TGTGCCAGCAATTCGCAAAGCACAGATACGCAGTATTTT
TRBD2	many	TRBV10-3	TRBJ2-3	CAISRGLAGGPGDTQYF	TGTGCCATCAGTAGGGGACTAGCGGGGGGGCCCGGAGATACGCAGTATTTT
.	.	TRBV28	TRBJ2-5	CASSLKENQYF	TGTGCCAGCAGTTTAAAAGAGAACCAGTACTTC
.	few	TRBV4-1	TRBJ2-7	CASSLQGNGASEQYF	TGCGCCAGCAGCCTACAGGGAAACGGTGCAAGCGAGCAGTACTTC
.	.	TRBV29-1	TRBJ2-1	CSVPTGSSSYNEQFF	TGCAGCGTACCGACAGGCTCAAGCTCCTACAATGAGCAGTTCTTC
TRBD2	few	TRBV7-7	TRBJ2-5	CASSLGSGRGETQYF	TGTGCCAGCAGCTTAGGTAGCGGGAGGGGAGAGACCCAGTACTTC
TRBD2	.	TRBV29-1	TRBJ2-5	CSGLAGGGGETQYF	TGCAGCGGACTAGCGGGAGGAGGGGGAGAGACCCAGTACTTC
TRBD1	.	TRBV6-2/TRBV6-3	TRBJ2-7	CASSARTGGAEQYF	TGTGCCAGCAGTGCACGGACAGGGGGCGCGGAGCAGTACTTC
.	few	TRBV4-1	TRBJ1-4	CASSPRGSPKLFF	TGCGCCAGCAGCCCTCGCGGGAGCCCAAAACTGTTTTTT
.	few	TRBV10-1	TRBJ2-5	CASSDGQETQYF	TGCGCCAGCAGTGACGGACAAGAGACCCAGTACTTC
TRBD2	.	TRBV7-2	TRBJ2-7	CASAGTSVSYEQYF	TGTGCCAGTGCCGGGACTAGTGTCTCCTACGAGCAGTACTTC
TRBD2	many	TRBV4-2	TRBJ2-5	CASSREPLGLAGAQYF	TGTGCCAGCAGCCGGGAACCTCTGGGACTAGCGGGGGCCCAGTACTTC
TRBD1	.	TRBV2	TRBJ2-7	CASASGTGTYEQYF	TGTGCCAGTGCCTCCGGGACAGGGACCTACGAGCAGTACTTC
TRBD2	few	TRBV11-2	TRBJ2-1	CASSSPFRVAGGRDEQFF	TGTGCCAGCAGCTCGCCTTTTAGGGTAGCGGGGGGGCGAGATGAGCAGTTCTTC
.	.	TRBV7-2	TRBJ2-3	CASSSDRRSGDTQYF	TGTGCCAGCAGCTCAGACAGAAGGAGCGGAGATACGCAGTATTTT
.	many	TRBV12-3/TRBV12-4	TRBJ1-1	CASSLLRNTEAFF	TGTGCCAGCAGTTTGTTGAGAAACACTGAAGCTTTCTTT
.	few	TRBV28	TRBJ2-7	CASSTGTSTYEQYF	TGTGCCAGCAGCACCGGGACATCCACCTACGAGCAGTACTTC
.	.	TRBV11-1	TRBJ1-1	CASSPGGAGNTEAFF	TGTGCCAGCAGCCCCGGGGGCGCCGGGAACACTGAAGCTTTCTTT
TRBD1	many	TRBV29-1	TRBJ2-1	CSAAGGGNEQFF	TGCAGCGCCGCAGGGGGCGGCAATGAGCAGTTCTTC
TRBD2	.	TRBV3-1	TRBJ2-1	CASSQTSEGNNEQFF	TGTGCCAGCAGCCAGACTAGCGAGGGTAACAATGAGCAGTTCTTC
.	few	TRBV7-9	TRBJ2-5	CASKESGETQYF	TGTGCCAGCAAGGAATCAGGGGAGACCCAGTACTTC
.	few	TRBV20-1	TRBJ2-7	CSARHRHEQYF	TGCAGTGCTAGACACCGCCACGAGCAGTACTTC
.	many	TRBV4-2	TRBJ2-5	CASSQGQDRYEETQYF	TGTGCCAGCAGCCAAGGACAGGACCGCTACGAAGAGACCCAGTACTTC
TRBD1	.	TRBV9	TRBJ2-5	CASSVAGTGVETQYF	TGTGCCAGCAGCGTAGCGGGTACAGGGGTGGAGACCCAGTACTTC
.	.	TRBV12-3/TRBV12-4	TRBJ2-3	CASRSPGDTQYF	TGTGCCAGCAGATCCCCCGGCGATACGCAGTATTTT
.	many	TRBV10-3	TRBJ1-5	CATSPAGGAQHF	TGTGCCACCTCTCCGGCCGGGGGAGCCCAGCATTTT
TRBD2	.	TRBV20-1	TRBJ2-3	CSATTSGSRTDTQYF	TGCAGTGCTACAACTAGCGGTTCACGCACAGATACGCAGTATTTT